This T cell receptor (beta chain) was recovered during a study of beta chain features in type 1 diabetes. Study-level findings and limits: PCR could preferentially amplify shorter templates, alike in patients and controls. Compared to healthy donors, patients appeared to have naive, central memory and Treg TCRB repertoires that were more alike.

cDNA synthesis used the whole RNA isolate, giving expressed TCRB sequences. Generated by immunoSEQ multiplex PCR, the TCRdb table keeps only in-frame clones and is missing some. The sample yields fewer than 650,000 clones, 15% seen once. The V and J ends lost 7 bases and 0 bases respectively, with 13 bases between them. There are 14 residues in the CDR3. CDR1 MDHEN and CDR2 SYDVKM come from the germline V gene. To note about this clone: No antigen is known for it.

The chain employs TRBV28 and TRBJ2-7, with D perhaps matching TRBD1 or TRBD2 (6 bases each). The sample taken for sequencing was naive CD4+ T cells from blood. The TCR originated in a man aged 18 to 30 in good health. CDR3 region: CASIGGGPSYEQYF. Here the CDR3 DNA reads TGTGCCAGCATCGGAGGGGGGCCCTCCTACGAGCAGTACTTC.